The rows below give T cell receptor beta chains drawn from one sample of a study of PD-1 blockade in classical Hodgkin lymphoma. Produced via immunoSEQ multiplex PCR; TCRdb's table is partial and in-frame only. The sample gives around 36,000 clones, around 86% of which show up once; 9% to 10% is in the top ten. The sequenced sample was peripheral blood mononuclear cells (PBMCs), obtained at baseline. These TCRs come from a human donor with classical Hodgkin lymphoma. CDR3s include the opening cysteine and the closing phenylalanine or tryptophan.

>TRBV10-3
CAISAAGLSNQPQHF
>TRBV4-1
CASSLGLAGPYEQYF
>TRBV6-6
CASSLDRSTDTQYF
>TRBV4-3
CASSQAVTGTYEQYF
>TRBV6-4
CASSGDQGGNEKLFF
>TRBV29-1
CSVGDDQPQHF
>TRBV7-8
CASSLAGVGQGSGYTF
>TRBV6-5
CASKSGTENSPLHF
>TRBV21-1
CASSKSDRTYEQYF
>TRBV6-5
CASRSGYEQYF
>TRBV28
CASTSPDRDYEQYF
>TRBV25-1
CASSPLGTSRDVETQYF
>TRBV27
CASRLEGLANEKLFF
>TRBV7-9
CASSLRDRPQETQYF
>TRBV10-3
CAISDRKIRPGSGNTIYF
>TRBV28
CASSLGTRGTDTQYF
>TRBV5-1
CASSWTGAGLATEAFF
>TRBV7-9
CASSLGGSPGYGQYF
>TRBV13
CASSLGWDPQETQYF
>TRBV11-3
CASSLGPGDTEAFF
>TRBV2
CASSERGPNSPLHF
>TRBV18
CASSPLAGGSYEQYF
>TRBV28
CASRPGGGGTTYEQYF
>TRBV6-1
CASKSVRLGNEQFF
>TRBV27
CASTPGTGLDNTEAFF
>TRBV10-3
CAIMGIAGGHEQFF
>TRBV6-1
CASSLTGGNIQYF
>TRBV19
CASTRDSLNTEAFF
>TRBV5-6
CASSKQGFPNSPLHF
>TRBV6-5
CASSLGTGAYNEQFF
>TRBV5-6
CASSRTNIQYF
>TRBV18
CASSPGTGGGETQYF
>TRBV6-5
CASSYSTNEQFF
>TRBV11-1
CASSRGGTAGHEQYF
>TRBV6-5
CASSSAEETQYF
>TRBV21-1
CASNTTGATNEKLFF
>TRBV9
CASSVGQGRTEAFF
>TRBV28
CASSLGGGPSTDTQYF
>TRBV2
CASSGEVITGELFF
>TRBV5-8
CASSEGLSVYNEQFF
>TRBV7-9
CASSLAGQGSEQYF
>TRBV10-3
CAIGGTEKDTQYF
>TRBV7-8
CASSLAGRSGQDTQYF
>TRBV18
CASSPPGAGEGEKLFF
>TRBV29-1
CSVVAVAGRETQYF
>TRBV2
CASKREAKNIQYF
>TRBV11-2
CASSLSPSEGREQYF
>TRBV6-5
CASSQGAGPNTEAFF
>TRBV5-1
CASSPRGGSNQPQHF
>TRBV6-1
CASSEGRGLVKLFF
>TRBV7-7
CASSLGGGRQETQYF
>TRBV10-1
CASSECGLRGQFF
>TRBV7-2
CASSSGLAAYNEQFF
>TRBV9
CASSPRGANVLTF
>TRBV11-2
CASSLAGGTAYEQYF
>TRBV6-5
CASRVWAGSYEQYF
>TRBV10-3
CAISESYQGGGYTF
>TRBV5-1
CASSFGIAIYGYTF
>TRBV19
CARAGQWNTGELFF